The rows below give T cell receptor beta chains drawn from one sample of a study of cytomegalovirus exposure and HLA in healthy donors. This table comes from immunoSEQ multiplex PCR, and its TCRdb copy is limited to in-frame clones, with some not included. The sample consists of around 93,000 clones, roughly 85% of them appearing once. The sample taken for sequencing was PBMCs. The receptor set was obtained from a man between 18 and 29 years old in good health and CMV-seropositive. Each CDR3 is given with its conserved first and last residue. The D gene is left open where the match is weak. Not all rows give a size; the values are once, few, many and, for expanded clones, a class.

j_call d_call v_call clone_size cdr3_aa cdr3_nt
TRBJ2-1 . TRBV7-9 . CASSLDNNYNEQFF TGTGCCAGCAGCTTAGACAACAACTACAATGAGCAGTTCTTC
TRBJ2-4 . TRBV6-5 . CASSYSQGGNIQYF TGTGCCAGCAGTTACAGTCAGGGTGGAAACATTCAGTACTTC
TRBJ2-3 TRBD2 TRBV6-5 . CASSYSREGTDTQYF TGTGCCAGCAGTTATTCCCGGGAGGGCACAGATACGCAGTATTTT
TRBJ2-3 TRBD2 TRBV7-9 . CASSRPGTSGTSTDTQYF TGTGCCAGCAGCCGACCTGGGACTAGCGGGACTAGCACAGATACGCAGTATTTT
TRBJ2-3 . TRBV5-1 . CASSPPGEDTQYF TGCGCCAGCAGCCCGCCAGGGGAAGATACGCAGTATTTT
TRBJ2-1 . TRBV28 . CASSFGVASSEQFF TGTGCCAGCAGTTTTGGTGTTGCAAGCTCGGAGCAGTTCTTC
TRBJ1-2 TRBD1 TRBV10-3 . CAISNTPGQGDGYTF TGTGCCATCAGCAATACCCCGGGACAGGGCGATGGCTACACCTTC
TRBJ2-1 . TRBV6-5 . CASSYSTAYNEQFF TGTGCCAGCAGTTACTCGACAGCTTACAATGAGCAGTTCTTC
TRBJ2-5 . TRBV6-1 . CASSELSTGRGHQETQYF TGTGCCAGCAGTGAATTAAGTACCGGGCGGGGCCACCAAGAGACCCAGTACTTC
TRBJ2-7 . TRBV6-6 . CASSYVRDSYEQYF TGTGCCAGCAGTTACGTTCGGGACTCCTACGAGCAGTACTTC
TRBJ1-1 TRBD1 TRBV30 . CAWSDVGTGMNTEAFF TGTGCCTGGAGCGACGTGGGGACAGGGATGAACACTGAAGCTTTCTTT
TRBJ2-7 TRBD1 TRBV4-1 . CASSQDPGQGNFEAYEQYF TGCGCCAGCAGCCAAGATCCCGGACAGGGAAACTTTGAGGCCTACGAGCAGTACTTC
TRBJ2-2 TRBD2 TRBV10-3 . CATFKGLAGDTGELFF TGTGCCACCTTCAAGGGCCTGGCGGGAGACACCGGGGAGCTGTTTTTT
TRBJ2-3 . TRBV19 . CATERGSTDTQYF TGTGCCACGGAAAGGGGAAGCACAGATACGCAGTATTTT
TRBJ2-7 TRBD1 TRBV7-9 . CASSLGQGVYEQYF TGTGCCAGCAGCTTAGGACAGGGGGTTTACGAGCAGTACTTC
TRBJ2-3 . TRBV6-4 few CASSDSAGSTDTQYF TGTGCCAGCAGTGACTCGGCGGGGAGCACAGATACGCAGTATTTT
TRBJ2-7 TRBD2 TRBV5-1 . CASSLVPGLNYEQYF TGCGCCAGCAGCTTGGTCCCGGGACTAAACTACGAGCAGTACTTC
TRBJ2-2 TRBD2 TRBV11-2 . CASSLISGLAGTGELFF TGTGCCAGCAGCCTAATTTCCGGACTAGCGGGCACCGGGGAGCTGTTTTTT
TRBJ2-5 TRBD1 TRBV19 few CASSTGGLTGTQYF TGTGCCAGTAGCACAGGGGGACTCACGGGGACCCAGTACTTC
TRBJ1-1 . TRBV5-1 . CASSSLGGMNTEAFF TGCGCCAGCAGCTCTCTCGGGGGGATGAACACTGAAGCTTTCTTT
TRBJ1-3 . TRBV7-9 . CASSFTGSNTIYF TGTGCCAGCAGCTTCACCGGTTCGAACACCATATATTTT
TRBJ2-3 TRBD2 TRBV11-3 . CASSSNGLAATATQYF TGTGCCAGCAGCTCAAATGGGCTAGCGGCGACAGCTACGCAGTATTTT
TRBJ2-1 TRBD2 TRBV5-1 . CASRRTSGILSEQFF TGCGCCAGCAGACGGACTAGCGGGATTTTGAGTGAGCAGTTCTTC
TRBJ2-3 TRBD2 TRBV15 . CATRRGVGGTRADTQYF TGTGCCACCAGACGGGGGGTTGGGGGGACTCGAGCAGATACGCAGTATTTT
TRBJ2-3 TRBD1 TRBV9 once CASSGEGAYTDTQYF TGTGCCAGCAGCGGCGAGGGGGCCTACACAGATACGCAGTATTTT
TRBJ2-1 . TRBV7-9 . CASRAGSYNEQFF TGTGCCAGCAGGGCGGGCTCCTACAATGAGCAGTTCTTC
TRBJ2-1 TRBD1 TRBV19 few CASSSGQGRSYNEQFF TGTGCCAGTAGCTCGGGACAGGGGCGCTCCTACAATGAGCAGTTCTTC
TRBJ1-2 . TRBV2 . CASTGSTTNYGYTF TGTGCCAGCACCGGGTCCACGACTAACTATGGCTACACCTTC
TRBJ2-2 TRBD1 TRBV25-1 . CASSEYRGQGNTGELFF TGTGCCAGCAGTGAATACAGGGGACAGGGGAACACCGGGGAGCTGTTTTTT
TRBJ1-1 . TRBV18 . CASSPISTTNTEAFF TGTGCCAGCTCACCTATCTCGACAACTAACACTGAAGCTTTCTTT
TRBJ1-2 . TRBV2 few CASSEDDRGYTF TGTGCCAGCAGTGAAGACGACAGGGGCTACACCTTC
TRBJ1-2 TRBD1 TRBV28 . CASAGGDYGYTF TGTGCCAGCGCAGGGGGAGACTATGGCTACACCTTC
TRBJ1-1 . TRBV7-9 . CASSLSRGTEAFF TGTGCCAGCAGCTTATCGAGGGGGACTGAAGCTTTCTTT
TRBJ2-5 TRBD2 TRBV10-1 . CASSEGTSGSRETQYF TGCGCCAGCAGCGAAGGGACTAGCGGATCGAGGGAGACCCAGTACTTC
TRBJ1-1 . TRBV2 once CASSLQRNTEAFF TGTGCCAGCAGTTTACAGAGGAACACTGAAGCTTTCTTT
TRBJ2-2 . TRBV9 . CASSVEVSPGTGELFF TGTGCCAGCAGCGTAGAGGTCAGCCCGGGCACCGGGGAGCTGTTTTTT
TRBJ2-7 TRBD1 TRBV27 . CASSPRTGYGSYEQYF TGTGCCAGCAGTCCTAGGACAGGCTATGGCTCCTACGAGCAGTACTTC
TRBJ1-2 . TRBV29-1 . CSVKLIGETRYGYTF TGCAGCGTGAAACTTATCGGGGAGACCAGATATGGCTACACCTTC
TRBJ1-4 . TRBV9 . CASSRGGEKLFF TGTGCCAGCAGCCGGGGAGGGGAAAAACTGTTTTTT
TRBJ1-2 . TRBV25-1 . CASSTREANYGYTF TGTGCCAGCTCTACTAGGGAGGCGAACTATGGCTACACCTTC
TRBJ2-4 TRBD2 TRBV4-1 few CASSRVGLAGAAKNIQYF TGCGCCAGCAGCCGAGTAGGACTAGCGGGAGCCGCCAAAAACATTCAGTACTTC
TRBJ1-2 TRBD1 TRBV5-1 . CASSLYQGQGNYGYTF TGCGCCAGCAGCCTTTACCAGGGACAGGGGAACTATGGCTACACCTTC
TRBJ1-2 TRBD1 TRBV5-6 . CASTPGQGPLVNYGYTF TGTGCCAGCACCCCGGGACAGGGCCCGCTTGTTAACTATGGCTACACCTTC
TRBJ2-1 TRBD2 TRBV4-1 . CASSPAGTSGYNEQFF TGCGCCAGCAGCCCAGCCGGGACTAGCGGTTACAATGAGCAGTTCTTC
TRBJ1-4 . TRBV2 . CASRDTSTNEKLFF TGTGCCAGCAGAGACACCTCAACTAATGAAAAACTGTTTTTT
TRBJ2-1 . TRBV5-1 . CASSTLDRSSYNEQFF TGCGCCAGCAGCACTCTGGACAGAAGCTCCTACAATGAGCAGTTCTTC
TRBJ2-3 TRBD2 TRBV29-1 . CSVDLSGRAPTDTQYF TGCAGCGTTGACCTTAGCGGGAGGGCCCCCACAGATACGCAGTATTTT
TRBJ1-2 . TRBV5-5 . CASSLSGIGGYTF TGTGCCAGCAGCTTGTCGGGGATCGGTGGCTACACCTTC
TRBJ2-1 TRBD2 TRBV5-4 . CASSDQRELGHNEQFF TGTGCCAGCAGCGACCAGCGGGAATTAGGACACAATGAGCAGTTCTTC
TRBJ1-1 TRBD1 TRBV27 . CASSPQGIMNTEAFF TGTGCCAGCAGTCCACAGGGGATTATGAACACTGAAGCTTTCTTT
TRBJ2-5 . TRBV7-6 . CASSSDSGTQETQYF TGTGCCAGCAGCTCGGACTCAGGGACACAAGAGACCCAGTACTTC
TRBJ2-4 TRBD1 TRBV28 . CASSSEFGTGYGFQYF TGTGCCAGCAGTTCGGAGTTCGGGACAGGGTATGGATTTCAGTACTTC
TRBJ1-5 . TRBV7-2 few CASSRGGGGKSNQPQHF TGTGCCAGCAGTAGGGGGGGAGGAGGGAAGAGCAATCAGCCCCAGCATTTT